The subject of this entry is one T cell receptor beta chain. The CDR3 has 14 residues. Germline values: CDR1 SGHTA, CDR2 FQGNSA. The germline V and J ends were trimmed by 0 bases and 1 base, with 6 bases remaining between them. In the study's own analysis: Nucleated cell number was recorded as an estimate derived from reference gene primer amplification. Measured with immunoSEQ multiplex PCR; TCRdb has only the in-frame clones, and not every one. V and J calls and clone size come straight from that table; D and trimming were deduced from the DNA. The table lists roughly 260,000 clones, approximately 91% of them singletons. These data are taken from a study of blood T cell repertoires in COVID-19.

Sequenced: peripheral blood. The rearrangement links TRBV7-2 to TRBJ1-2; unclear D gene. The sequence was obtained from a woman aged 25 to 45 with COVID-19, enrolled during active disease. The CDR3 DNA sequence: TGTGCCAGCAGCTTAGCGAACGGTAACTATGGCTACACCTTC. This codes for CASSLANGNYGYTF. Full variable domain (outside the CDR3, taken from reference TRBV7-2 and TRBJ1-2): GAGVSQSPSNKVTEKGKDVELRCDPISGHTALYWYRQSLGQGLEFLIYFQGNSAPDKSGLPSDRFSAERTGGSVSTLTIQRTQQEDSAVYLCASSLANGNYGYTFGSGTRLTVV.